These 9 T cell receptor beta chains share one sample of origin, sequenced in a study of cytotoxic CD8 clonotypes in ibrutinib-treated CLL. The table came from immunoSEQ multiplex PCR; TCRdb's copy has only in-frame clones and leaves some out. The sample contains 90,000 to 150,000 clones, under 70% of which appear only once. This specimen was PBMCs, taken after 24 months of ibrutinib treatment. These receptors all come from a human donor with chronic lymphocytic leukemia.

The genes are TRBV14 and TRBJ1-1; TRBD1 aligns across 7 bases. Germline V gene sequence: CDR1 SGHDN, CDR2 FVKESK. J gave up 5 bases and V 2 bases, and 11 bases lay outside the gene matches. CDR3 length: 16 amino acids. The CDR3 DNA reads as TGTGCCAGCAGCCAACAGGGAGCAGGGGGTGGTACTGAAGCTTTCTTT. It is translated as CASSQQGAGGGTEAFF.

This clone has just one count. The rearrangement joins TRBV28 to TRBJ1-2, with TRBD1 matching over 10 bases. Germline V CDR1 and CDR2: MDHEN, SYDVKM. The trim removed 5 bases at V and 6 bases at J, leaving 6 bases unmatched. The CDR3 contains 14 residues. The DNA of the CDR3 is TGTGCCAGCAGTCTACGACAGGGGGCAGATGGCTACACCTTC. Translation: CASSLRQGADGYTF.

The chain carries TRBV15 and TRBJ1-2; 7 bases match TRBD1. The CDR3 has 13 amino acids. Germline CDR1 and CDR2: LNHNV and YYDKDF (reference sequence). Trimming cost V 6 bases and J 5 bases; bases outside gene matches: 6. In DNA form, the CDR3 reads TGTGCCACCAGTATCCGGGACAGATATGGCTACACCTTC. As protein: CATSIRDRYGYTF.

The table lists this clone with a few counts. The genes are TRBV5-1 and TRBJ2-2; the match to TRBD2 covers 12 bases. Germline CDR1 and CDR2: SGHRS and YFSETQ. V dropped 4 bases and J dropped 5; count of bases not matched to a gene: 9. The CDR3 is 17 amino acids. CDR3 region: CASSTTSGGSGTGELFF. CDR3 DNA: TGCGCCAGCAGCACGACTAGCGGGGGTTCGGGAACCGGGGAGCTGTTTTTT.

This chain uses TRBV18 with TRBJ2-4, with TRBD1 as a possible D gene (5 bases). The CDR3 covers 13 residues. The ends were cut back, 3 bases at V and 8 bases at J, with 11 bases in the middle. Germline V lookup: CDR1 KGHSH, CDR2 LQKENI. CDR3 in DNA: TGTGCCAGCTCACCGATTCTAGGGGACATTCAGTACTTC. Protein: CASSPILGDIQYF.

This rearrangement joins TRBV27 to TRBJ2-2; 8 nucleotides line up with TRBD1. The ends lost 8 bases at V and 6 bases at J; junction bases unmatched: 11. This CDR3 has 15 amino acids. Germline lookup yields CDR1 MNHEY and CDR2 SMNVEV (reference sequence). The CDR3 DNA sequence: TGTGCCAGCGGCCGCGACAGGGGATGGGCCGGGGAGCTGTTTTTT. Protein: CASGRDRGWAGELFF.

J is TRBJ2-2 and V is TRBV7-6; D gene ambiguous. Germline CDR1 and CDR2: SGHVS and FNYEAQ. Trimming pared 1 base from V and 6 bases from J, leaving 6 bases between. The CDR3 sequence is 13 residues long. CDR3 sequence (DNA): TGTGCCAGCAGCTTAGTCACGGCCGGGGAGCTGTTTTTT. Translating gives CASSLVTAGELFF.

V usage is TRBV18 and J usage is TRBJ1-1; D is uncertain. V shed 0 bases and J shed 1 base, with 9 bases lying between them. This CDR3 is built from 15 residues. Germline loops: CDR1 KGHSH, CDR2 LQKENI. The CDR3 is CASSPPGRQNTEAFF. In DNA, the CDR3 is TGTGCCAGCTCACCACCCGGACGGCAGAACACTGAAGCTTTCTTT. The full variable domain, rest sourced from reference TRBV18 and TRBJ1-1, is NAGVMQNPRHLVRRRGQEARLRCSPMKGHSHVYWYRQLPEEGLKFMVYLQKENIIDESGMPKERFSAEFPKEGPSILRIQQVVRGDSAAYFCASSPPGRQNTEAFFGQGTRLTVV.

The CDR3 region is CASREVHEQYF. CDR3 nucleotides: TGTGCCAGCAGGGAAGTCCACGAGCAGTACTTC. The chain is built from TRBV28 and TRBJ2-7; D is ambiguous. The germline V and J ends were trimmed by 6 bases and 5 bases, with 8 bases remaining between them. The CDR3 length is 11 residues. Germline V lookup: CDR1 MDHEN, CDR2 SYDVKM.